A single sample is the source of the 32 T cell receptor beta chains below, sequenced in a study of blood T cell repertoires in COVID-19. Here immunoSEQ multiplex PCR was the method, and the copy in TCRdb shows in-frame clones only, minus some. The table includes some 250,000 clones, about four fifths detected once. Sequenced: peripheral blood. The receptors originated from a woman in her sixties or seventies with active or convalescent COVID-19.

This rearrangement joins TRBV7-2 to TRBJ2-3; the match to TRBD2 covers 7 bases. The CDR3 contains 15 residues. V dropped 3 bases and J dropped 4; count of bases not matched to a gene: 7. Germline-derived CDR1 and CDR2 are SGHTA and FQGNSA. CDR3 nucleotide sequence: TGTGCCAGCAGCTTGACTAGCCGAGGGCCAGATACGCAGTATTTT. Translating it yields CASSLTSRGPDTQYF.

The chain employs TRBV6-5 and TRBJ1-2; D gene ambiguous. This CDR3 is built from 12 residues. Germline V gene lookup returns CDR1 MNHEY and CDR2 SVGAGI. V dropped 6 bases and J dropped 4 bases, with 9 bases sitting between them. The CDR3 spells CASSPTAYGYTF. DNA for the CDR3: TGTGCCAGCAGCCCCACAGCCTATGGCTACACCTTC.

The chain carries TRBV19 and TRBJ1-1, with 10 bases identical to TRBD1. Per the germline V gene, CDR1 is LNHDA and CDR2 is SQIVND (reference sequence). The CDR3 sequence is 15 residues long. V lost 5 bases to trimming and J lost 4 bases; unmatched junction nucleotides: 7. Here the CDR3 DNA reads TGTGCCAGTAGTCTGACAGGGGGCTTTAGCACTGAAGCTTTCTTT. Translating it yields CASSLTGGFSTEAFF.

The chain carries TRBV6-1 and TRBJ2-1; D remains unclear. Trimming removed 2 bases from V and 7 bases from J, with 21 bases in between. Germline V lookup: CDR1 MNHNS, CDR2 SASEGT. The CDR3 length is 17 residues. Written as DNA, the CDR3 is TGTGCCAGCAGTGAACCCCCAATGGCTAGTCGGTTAAATGAGCAGTTCTTC. As protein: CASSEPPMASRLNEQFF.

CDR3 amino acids: CASSPSSGRDTEAFF. DNA of the CDR3: TGTGCCAGCTCCCCGTCATCTGGCAGGGACACTGAAGCTTTCTTT. V and J are TRBV18 and TRBJ1-1, with D perhaps TRBD1 (5 bases). The V gene lost 6 bases and the J gene lost 3 bases, with 17 bases spanning the gap. Per the germline V gene, CDR1 is KGHSH and CDR2 is LQKENI. This CDR3 is 15 amino acids long.

In DNA, the CDR3 is TGTGCCAGCAGCGTTGGGACAGGGGGGCTAATGAACACTGAAGCTTTCTTT. Translation gives CASSVGTGGLMNTEAFF. The gene calls are TRBV9 and TRBJ1-1, with TRBD1 matching over 11 bases. Germline V CDR1 and CDR2: SGDLS, YYNGEE. The CDR3 consists of 17 residues. The trim removed 2 bases at V and 0 bases at J, leaving 6 bases unmatched.

This chain joins TRBV19 and TRBJ1-1; 9 bases match TRBD1. This CDR3 region has 16 residues. In germline, CDR1 is LNHDA, CDR2 SQIVND (reference sequence). Losses at the gene ends were 3 bases for V and 0 bases for J; bases not matched to a gene: 5. This CDR3 is CASSIRTGALNTEAFF. In DNA, the CDR3 is TGTGCCAGTAGTATCCGGACAGGGGCCTTGAACACTGAAGCTTTCTTT.

The chain has TRBV7-3 and TRBJ2-1; D gene unclear. Per germline, CDR1 SGHTA and CDR2 FQGTGA. CDR3 length equals 14 residues. The V end was cut by 1 base, the J end by 7 bases, with 11 bases between. For the CDR3, the DNA is TGTGCCAGCAGCTTAAGTTCGTCAGTTAATGAGCAGTTCTTC. It codes for CASSLSSSVNEQFF.

The V and J genes are TRBV5-6 and TRBJ1-3; D is undetermined. Germline CDR1 reads SGHDT; CDR2 reads YYEEEE. The CDR3 is made up of 16 amino acids. V lost 3 bases to trimming and J lost 3 bases, with 16 bases between them. Here the CDR3 reads CASSSLRGSLGNTIYF. The CDR3 region has the DNA TGTGCCAGCAGCTCCCTACGAGGCTCCCTTGGAAACACCATATATTTT.

This clone was picked up one time. The genes are TRBV6-5 and TRBJ2-7, with TRBD1 identical over 8 bases. This CDR3 region has 15 residues. Germline CDR1 and CDR2: MNHEY and SVGAGI. Germline trimming cut 5 bases from V and 0 bases from J; bases unmatched to any gene: 6. This chain's CDR3 is CASSRDRRISYEQYF. Written as DNA, the CDR3 is TGTGCCAGCAGTCGGGACAGGAGGATCTCCTACGAGCAGTACTTC.

The chain links TRBV5-4 to TRBJ1-2; D is undetermined. Germline assignment: CDR1 SGHNT and CDR2 YYREEE (reference sequence). V lost 0 bases to trimming and J lost 10 bases, with 19 bases between them. This CDR3 comprises 15 residues. The CDR3 loop is CASSLAAGRSLIYTF. In DNA form, the CDR3 reads TGTGCCAGCAGCTTGGCAGCGGGCAGGAGCCTGATCTACACCTTC.

The chain employs TRBV18 and TRBJ2-5; D is possibly TRBD2 (6 bases). V was pared by 3 bases and J by 4 bases, with 12 bases between. CDR1 is KGHSH, CDR2 LQKENI, per germline. This CDR3 has 14 amino acids. CDR3: CASSPRLEGETQYF. The CDR3 bases are TGTGCCAGCTCACCGCGATTGGAGGGAGAGACCCAGTACTTC.

This clone was found a few times. V and J are TRBV13 and TRBJ2-1; tentatively, D is TRBD2 (5 bases). The germline V gene encodes CDR1 PRHDT and CDR2 FYEKMQ (reference sequence). V was cut by 0 bases and J by 8 bases, with 11 bases left in between. This CDR3 contains 14 residues. CDR3 bases: TGTGCCAGCAGCTTAGGCGCTAGCTTTCATGAGCAGTTCTTC. Amino acids: CASSLGASFHEQFF.

The chain couples TRBV30 to TRBJ2-7; 7 bases match TRBD2. This CDR3 region has 12 residues. Germline trimming cut 0 bases from V and 6 bases from J; bases unmatched to any gene: 2. Germline V lookup: CDR1 GTSNPN, CDR2 SVGIG (reference sequence). The DNA of the CDR3 is TGTGCCTGGAGTGTAACGGGGGGCGAGCAGTACTTC. The encoded protein is CAWSVTGGEQYF.

The chain couples TRBV27 to TRBJ2-7; 9 nucleotides align to TRBD1. This CDR3 has 15 residues. Losses at the gene ends were 6 bases for V and 0 bases for J; bases not matched to a gene: 6. CDR1 is MNHEY and CDR2 is SMNVEV in the germline V gene (reference sequence). In DNA, the CDR3 is TGTGCCAGCAGCCTAGGGACAGGGAGCTCCTACGAGCAGTACTTC. Residues: CASSLGTGSSYEQYF.

The chain recombines TRBV27 with TRBJ2-3; 13 bases are a match to TRBD2. The length of the CDR3 is 15 residues. Germline assignment: CDR1 MNHEY and CDR2 SMNVEV (reference sequence). J lost 4 bases, V lost 7 bases, and 5 bases had no gene match. The CDR3 reads CASTRGTSGADTQYF. Written as DNA, the CDR3 is TGTGCCAGCACCCGGGGGACTAGCGGGGCAGATACGCAGTATTTT.

This clone was seen a few times. The V and J genes are TRBV11-2 and TRBJ2-7; 7 positions match TRBD1. CDR1 SGHAT and CDR2 FQNNGV come from the germline V gene. The length of the CDR3 is 15 residues. J was trimmed by 2 bases and V by 6 bases; bases with no gene match: 10. CDR3 sequence (DNA): TGTGCCAGCAGTTCCGCAGGGGGAATGGCCTACGAGCAGTACTTC. The encoded protein is CASSSAGGMAYEQYF.

CDR3 sequence: CASSFPAGAFF. The DNA for the CDR3 is TGTGCCAGCAGTTTCCCAGCGGGGGCTTTCTTT. The chain links TRBV27 to TRBJ1-1; D remains ambiguous. This CDR3 contains 11 residues. In germline, CDR1 is MNHEY, CDR2 SMNVEV (reference sequence). V was shortened by 3 bases and J by 11 bases, with 10 bases between the two germline ends.

The CDR3 region is CASSPLGYEQYF. CDR3 nucleotide sequence: TGTGCCAGCAGCCCCCTAGGATACGAGCAGTACTTC. The chain uses TRBV7-6 and TRBJ2-7; no definite D call. This CDR3 spans 12 amino acids. V was pared by 5 bases and J by 4 bases, with 9 bases between. In germline, CDR1 is SGHVS, CDR2 FNYEAQ.

The chain carries TRBV9 and TRBJ2-2; TRBD2 matches 9 bases. Germline V gene lookup returns CDR1 SGDLS and CDR2 YYNGEE. The CDR3 spans 19 residues. The J segment lost 0 bases and the V segment lost 0 bases, leaving 9 bases of the junction unmatched. The CDR3 protein is CASSVDLAGHTANTGELFF. The CDR3 DNA reads as TGTGCCAGCAGCGTAGATCTAGCGGGGCATACAGCGAACACCGGGGAGCTGTTTTTT.

This chain joins TRBV29-1 and TRBJ2-3; TRBD2 agrees at 8 bases. Germline CDR1 reads SQVTM; CDR2 reads ANQGSEA. V lost 3 bases and J lost 4; bases outside the gene matches: 9. This CDR3 is 15 amino acids long. CDR3 DNA: TGCAGCGTTGAGGCGGGACTAGGAAGGTCAGATACGCAGTATTTT. Its translation is CSVEAGLGRSDTQYF.

The chain is built from TRBV5-5 and TRBJ2-7, with 8 bases fitting TRBD1. J was trimmed by 2 bases and V by 2 bases; bases with no gene match: 9. Germline V lookup: CDR1 SGHKS, CDR2 YYEKEE (reference sequence). The CDR3 is made up of 16 amino acids. The CDR3 DNA is TGTGCCAGCAGCTTCGCGGGTGACAGGGGAACCTACGAGCAGTACTTC. Translation gives CASSFAGDRGTYEQYF.

The chain is built from TRBV5-6 and TRBJ2-5; D possibly corresponds to TRBD2 (5 bases). The CDR3 is made up of 14 amino acids. Germline loops: CDR1 SGHDT, CDR2 YYEEEE. V was cut by 3 bases and J by 1 base, with 10 bases left in between. DNA for the CDR3: TGTGCCAGCAGCTGGGGAGCCCCCCAAGAGACCCAGTACTTC. Its protein product is CASSWGAPQETQYF.

This clone was found a few times. V is TRBV5-1 and J is TRBJ2-1; possible D gene TRBD1, 5 bases. V was pared by 3 bases and J by 8 bases, with 12 bases between. Germline lookup yields CDR1 SGHRS and CDR2 YFSETQ. The CDR3 loop spans 13 amino acids. CDR3 sequence (DNA): TGCGCCAGCAGCTCGGACCTAGGGGATGAGCAGTTCTTC. It yields the protein CASSSDLGDEQFF. The whole variable domain, remainder taken from reference TRBV5-1 and TRBJ2-1, is KAGVTQTPRYLIKTRGQQVTLSCSPISGHRSVSWYQQTPGQGLQFLFEYFSETQRNKGNFPGRFSGRQFSNSRSEMNVSTLELGDSALYLCASSSDLGDEQFFGPGTRLTVL.

The rearrangement uses TRBV5-8 and TRBJ2-1; tentatively, D is TRBD2 (5 bases). The V and J ends lost 6 bases and 0 bases respectively, with 16 bases between them. Per germline, CDR1 SGHTS and CDR2 YDEGEE. The CDR3 has 16 residues. As DNA, the CDR3 is TGTGCCAGCACCCTGGGAGTCCAAAGCTCCTACAATGAGCAGTTCTTC. Its translation is CASTLGVQSSYNEQFF.

This clone appeared once. The chain has TRBV6-5 and TRBJ1-1; 7 nucleotides line up with TRBD1. The germline gives CDR1 MNHEY, CDR2 SVGAGI. CDR3 size: 15 residues. The ends lost 4 bases at V and 0 bases at J; junction bases unmatched: 5. CDR3 amino acids: CASSSRTGLNTEAFF. For the CDR3, the DNA is TGTGCCAGCAGTTCCAGGACAGGATTGAACACTGAAGCTTTCTTT.

The chain combines TRBV6-5 with TRBJ1-2; D remains ambiguous. This CDR3 spans 14 amino acids. Germline V gene data show CDR1 as MNHEY and CDR2 as SVGAGI. V dropped 0 bases and J dropped 3 bases, with 8 bases sitting between them. The CDR3 DNA reads TGTGCCAGCAGTTACTCGGCGCAGGACTATGGCTACACCTTC. Translating it yields CASSYSAQDYGYTF.

In this sample, this clone turned up a few times. The chain has TRBV29-1 and TRBJ1-2; D may be TRBD1 (6 bases). This CDR3 has 14 residues. Looked up from germline, CDR1 is SQVTM and CDR2 is ANQGSEA. V dropped 6 bases and J dropped 5 bases, with 19 bases sitting between them. In DNA form, the CDR3 reads TGCAGCGTAGTAGGAGGGGGGGGGAGTTATGGCTACACCTTC. Protein product: CSVVGGGGSYGYTF. The full variable domain, completed using reference TRBV29-1 and TRBJ1-2, is SAVISQKPSRDICQRGTSLTIQCQVDSQVTMMFWYRQQPGQSLTLIATANQGSEATYESGFVIDKFPISRPNLTFSTLTVSNMSPEDSSIYLCSVVGGGGSYGYTFGSGTRLTVV.

This clone appeared a few times. V usage is TRBV6-6 and J usage is TRBJ2-2; 7 nucleotides align to TRBD1. Germline V gene sequence: CDR1 MNHNY, CDR2 SVGAGI (reference sequence). V lost 2 bases, J lost 8 bases, and 2 bases stayed unmatched. There are 13 residues in the CDR3. This chain's CDR3 is CASSYNRGGELFF. CDR3 DNA sequence: TGTGCCAGCAGTTACAACAGGGGTGGGGAGCTGTTTTTT.

This clone is a singleton in its sample. The chain employs TRBV7-2 and TRBJ2-1, with 9 bases lining up with TRBD2. This CDR3 contains 14 residues. Germline assignment: CDR1 SGHTA and CDR2 FQGNSA. Germline trimming cut 5 bases from V and 7 bases from J; bases unmatched to any gene: 6. This CDR3 reads CASSKGGGGNEQFF. The CDR3 DNA reads TGTGCCAGCAGCAAGGGCGGGGGGGGAAATGAGCAGTTCTTC.

V and J are TRBV7-3 and TRBJ2-2, with D unresolved. The CDR3 runs 16 residues. Trimming stripped 5 bases from V and 4 bases from J, with 17 bases between. Germline CDR1 reads SGHTA; CDR2 reads FQGTGA. The CDR3, as DNA: TGTGCCAGCAGCCTCCTATGGCTAGACGGCACCGGGGAGCTGTTTTTT. It codes for CASSLLWLDGTGELFF.

The chain uses TRBV11-2 and TRBJ1-3, with TRBD1 matching 9 bases. The ends lost 4 bases at V and 4 bases at J; junction bases unmatched: 5. Germline V gives CDR1 SGHAT, CDR2 FQNNGV. The CDR3 sequence is 15 residues long. The CDR3 sequence is CASSYGTGLGNTIYF. CDR3 DNA: TGTGCCAGCAGCTACGGGACAGGGTTGGGAAACACCATATATTTT.